What follows are 27 T cell receptor beta chains derived from one specimen sequenced in a study of OX40 agonist ivuxolimab in advanced cancers. Data came from immunoSEQ multiplex PCR; TCRdb stores just in-frame clones and leaves some out. The sample has 45,000 to 55,000 clones; roughly 92% are singletons. The sequenced sample was CD4+ or CD8+ T cells sorted from blood, obtained in a trial of the OX40 agonist ivuxolimab. The receptors originated from an adult with an advanced solid tumor such as melanoma, head and neck, liver or kidney cancer.

This chain links TRBV5-4 with TRBJ2-7; 7 bases match TRBD1. The CDR3 has 15 residues. Germline trimming cut 5 bases from V and 2 bases from J; bases unmatched to any gene: 10. Germline V CDR1 and CDR2: SGHNT, YYREEE (reference sequence). The CDR3: CASSWGTAETYEQYF. The CDR3 DNA reads as TGTGCCAGCAGTTGGGGGACAGCGGAAACCTACGAGCAGTACTTC.

The chain has TRBV16 and TRBJ2-3; 7 bases line up with TRBD2. Germline V gene data show CDR1 as KGHSY and CDR2 as FQNENV. The trim removed 0 bases at V and 4 bases at J, leaving 4 bases unmatched. CDR3 length: 15 amino acids. The CDR3, as DNA: TGTGCCAGCAGCCAATCAAGGGAGGGGCCAGATACGCAGTATTTT. It encodes CASSQSREGPDTQYF.

The chain recombines TRBV28 with TRBJ2-1; 9 bases are a match to TRBD1. CDR1 is MDHEN and CDR2 is SYDVKM in the germline V gene. The CDR3 is 15 residues long. Trimming cost V 5 bases and J 3 bases; bases outside gene matches: 5. The CDR3 is CASSETGGIYNEQFF. The CDR3 DNA follows: TGTGCCAGCAGTGAAACAGGGGGCATCTACAATGAGCAGTTCTTC.

The rearrangement joins TRBV30 to TRBJ2-7; D unclear. V dropped 4 bases and J dropped 5 bases, with 9 bases sitting between them. This CDR3 spans 11 amino acids. The V gene's germline CDR1 is GTSNPN and CDR2 SVGIG (reference sequence). The CDR3 spells CAWNNFDEQYF. The CDR3, as DNA: TGTGCCTGGAACAACTTCGACGAGCAGTACTTC.

The chain employs TRBV7-9 and TRBJ2-5; D remains ambiguous. With 1 base removed from V and 5 bases from J, the gap between germline ends came to 5 bases. From germline, CDR1 is SEHNR and CDR2 FQNEAQ (reference sequence). This CDR3 comprises 12 residues. The CDR3 here is CASSLEPETQYF. CDR3 nucleotide sequence: TGTGCCAGCAGCTTAGAGCCGGAGACCCAGTACTTC. The variable domain in full, with the rest retrieved from reference TRBV7-9 and TRBJ2-5, is DTGVSQNPRHKITKRGQNVTFRCDPISEHNRLYWYRQTLGQGPEFLTYFQNEAQLEKSRLLSDRFSAERPKGSFSTLEIQRTEQGDSAMYLCASSLEPETQYFGPGTRLLVL.

The V and J genes are TRBV28 and TRBJ2-7; perhaps TRBD1 as D (5 bases). Per germline, CDR1 MDHEN and CDR2 SYDVKM. The CDR3 extends over 14 amino acids. The germline V and J ends were trimmed by 3 bases and 0 bases, with 9 bases remaining between them. The CDR3 protein is CASSFRVSSYEQYF. CDR3 coding DNA: TGTGCCAGCAGTTTCAGGGTGAGCTCCTACGAGCAGTACTTC.

The rearrangement links TRBV27 to TRBJ2-1; 8 positions match TRBD2. CDR3 length equals 13 residues. V lost 5 bases to trimming and J lost 6 bases; unmatched junction nucleotides: 3. Germline V gene sequence: CDR1 MNHEY, CDR2 SMNVEV (reference sequence). CDR3 nucleotides: TGTGCCAGCAGTCATCGGGAGGGCAATGAGCAGTTCTTC. This translates into CASSHREGNEQFF.

This chain uses TRBV11-2 with TRBJ1-5; D gene uncertain. In germline, CDR1 is SGHAT, CDR2 FQNNGV. V was pared by 1 base and J by 4 bases, with 8 bases between. The CDR3 is 14 residues long. The CDR3 loop reads CASSLGVVNQPQHF. The CDR3, as DNA: TGTGCCAGCAGCTTAGGGGTAGTTAATCAGCCCCAGCATTTT.

This clone was counted between two and nine times. This chain joins TRBV5-4 and TRBJ1-1; D is undetermined. The CDR3 contains 15 residues. Germline assignment: CDR1 SGHNT and CDR2 YYREEE (reference sequence). Trimming pared 0 bases from V and 0 bases from J, leaving 9 bases between. CDR3 nucleotide sequence: TGTGCCAGCAGCTTGGCCGACGGCCTGAACACTGAAGCTTTCTTT. Encoded protein: CASSLADGLNTEAFF.

CDR3 DNA sequence: TGTGCCAGCAGTCCCTACAGGGGATTATACGAGCAGTACTTC. Its protein product is CASSPYRGLYEQYF. The chain combines TRBV27 with TRBJ2-7, with TRBD1 matching over 7 bases. J lost 4 bases, V lost 5 bases, and 8 bases had no gene match. The CDR3 has 14 residues. Looked up from germline, CDR1 is MNHEY and CDR2 is SMNVEV (reference sequence).

The V and J genes are TRBV5-5 and TRBJ2-3; 9 bases match TRBD1. The germline CDR1 and CDR2 sequences are SGHKS and YYEKEE (reference sequence). The V gene end was trimmed by 4 bases and the J gene end by 3 bases; junction bases not matched to a gene: 9. The CDR3 runs to 16 residues. This chain's CDR3 is CASSQEPGQGTDTQYF. The CDR3 bases are TGTGCCAGCAGCCAGGAACCGGGACAGGGAACAGATACGCAGTATTTT. The full variable domain, completed using reference TRBV5-5 and TRBJ2-3, is DAGVTQSPTHLIKTRGQQVTLRCSPISGHKSVSWYQQVLGQGPQFIFQYYEKEERGRGNFPDRFSARQFPNYSSELNVNALLLGDSALYLCASSQEPGQGTDTQYFGPGTRLTVL.

The chain joins TRBV9 to TRBJ2-1; no definite D call. The CDR3 covers 13 residues. CDR1 is SGDLS, CDR2 YYNGEE, per germline. V lost 0 bases, J lost 9 bases, and 10 bases lay in between. The CDR3 nucleotides are TGTGCCAGCAGCGTAGGTTGGGTGGGTGAGCAGTTCTTC. This gives the protein CASSVGWVGEQFF.

The chain recombines TRBV5-6 with TRBJ2-7; D not certain. CDR1 is SGHDT and CDR2 is YYEEEE in the germline V gene. There are 12 residues in the CDR3. The V gene lost 5 bases and the J gene lost 2 bases, with 8 bases spanning the gap. CDR3 in amino acids: CASSNLAYEQYF. CDR3 nucleotides: TGTGCCAGCAGTAACTTAGCCTACGAGCAGTACTTC.

This clone was recorded once. The gene calls are TRBV7-9 and TRBJ2-2; D gene ambiguous. With 11 bases removed from V and 13 bases from J, the gap between germline ends came to 11 bases. Germline V lookup: CDR1 SEHNR, CDR2 FQNEAQ (reference sequence). The CDR3 length is 9 residues. In nucleotides, the CDR3 is TGTGCCCCACAAACGCGGCTGTTTTTT. Protein sequence: CAPQTRLFF.

The chain joins TRBV4-1 to TRBJ2-2, with D unclear. Germline assignment: CDR1 MGHRA and CDR2 YSYEKL. The V and J ends lost 4 bases and 2 bases respectively, with 8 bases between them. CDR3 size: 14 residues. The CDR3 loop reads CASSPAINTGELFF. CDR3 coding DNA: TGCGCCAGCAGCCCCGCGATTAACACCGGGGAGCTGTTTTTT.

The V gene is TRBV19, the J gene TRBJ2-4; no reliable D call. Germline V CDR1 and CDR2: LNHDA, SQIVND (reference sequence). The CDR3 runs 13 residues. The V end was cut by 6 bases, the J end by 0 bases, with 6 bases between. The CDR3 region has the DNA TGTGCCAGTAGGAACTTAGCCAAAAACATTCAGTACTTC. As protein: CASRNLAKNIQYF.

Notes on this clone: One end of the junction fails to match germline, which may point to a read error. The rearrangement joins TRBV9 to TRBJ1-1; D not resolved. This CDR3 has 14 residues. In germline, CDR1 is SGDLS, CDR2 YYNGEE. The CDR3, as DNA: TGTGCCAGCAGCTTGGGGTCCCTGAAAACTGAAGCTTTCTTT. The encoded protein is CASSLGSLKTEAFF.

The chain carries TRBV27 and TRBJ1-2; D call uncertain. In germline, CDR1 is MNHEY, CDR2 SMNVEV (reference sequence). This CDR3 spans 13 amino acids. The V and J ends lost 4 bases and 0 bases respectively, with 6 bases between them. DNA of the CDR3: TGTGCCAGCAGTTCCATATCTAACTATGGCTACACCTTC. Its translation is CASSSISNYGYTF.

The chain joins TRBV19 to TRBJ1-3, with D unresolved. This CDR3 is 15 amino acids long. The ends were cut back, 5 bases at V and 2 bases at J, with 13 bases in the middle. CDR1 is LNHDA, CDR2 SQIVND, per germline (reference sequence). CDR3 coding DNA: TGTGCCAGTAGTCCCACACGGGGAACTGGAAACACCATATATTTT. Protein product: CASSPTRGTGNTIYF.

The rearrangement uses TRBV9 and TRBJ2-7, with 8 positions matching TRBD2. V was pared by 0 bases and J by 2 bases, with 4 bases of the junction left unmatched. Germline lookup yields CDR1 SGDLS and CDR2 YYNGEE. This CDR3 spans 15 amino acids. CDR3 DNA: TGTGCCAGCAGCGTAGGTGCGGGAGGCACCTACGAGCAGTACTTC. Translation gives CASSVGAGGTYEQYF. Together with reference TRBV9 and TRBJ2-7, the CDR3 gives the full variable domain: DSGVTQTPKHLITATGQRVTLRCSPRSGDLSVYWYQQSLDQGLQFLIQYYNGEERAKGNILERFSAQQFPDLHSELNLSSLELGDSALYFCASSVGAGGTYEQYFGPGTRLTVT.

This clone was observed a single time. The CDR3 region is CASSQDHQGLWAGVYEQYF. The CDR3 DNA is TGCGCCAGCAGCCAAGATCACCAGGGCTTATGGGCGGGAGTCTACGAGCAGTACTTC. The chain combines TRBV4-3 with TRBJ2-7; TRBD2 matches 7 bases. CDR1 is LGHNA, CDR2 YSLEER, per germline. The J segment lost 3 bases and the V segment lost 0 bases, leaving 17 bases of the junction unmatched. The CDR3 has 19 amino acids.

This chain uses TRBV6-5 with TRBJ2-7; D unclear. Trimming pared 4 bases from V and 3 bases from J, leaving 4 bases between. The CDR3 is made up of 11 amino acids. Germline loops: CDR1 MNHEY, CDR2 SVGAGI. For the CDR3, the DNA is TGTGCCAGCAGTTCCTACTACGAGCAGTACTTC. It translates to CASSSYYEQYF.

V is TRBV27 and J is TRBJ1-5, with a weak D call TRBD1 (5 bases). The germline CDR1 and CDR2 sequences are MNHEY and SMNVEV (reference sequence). The CDR3 is 14 residues long. V dropped 2 bases and J dropped 6 bases, with 11 bases sitting between them. The CDR3 spells CASSLSQGGQPQHF. DNA for the CDR3: TGTGCCAGCAGTTTAAGTCAGGGTGGTCAGCCCCAGCATTTT.

The chain has TRBV7-9 and TRBJ2-1, with 15 nucleotides matching TRBD2. Germline CDR1 reads SEHNR; CDR2 reads FQNEAQ (reference sequence). This CDR3 contains 17 residues. Germline trimming cut 4 bases from V and 9 bases from J; bases unmatched to any gene: 10. Here the CDR3 reads CASSSGLAGGPGAEQFF. As DNA, the CDR3 is TGTGCCAGCAGCTCGGGACTAGCGGGAGGCCCCGGGGCTGAGCAGTTCTTC.

This chain uses TRBV4-1 with TRBJ2-1, with D possibly being TRBD1 or TRBD2 (5 bases each). The CDR3 is 13 residues long. Germline CDR1 reads MGHRA; CDR2 reads YSYEKL. V was shortened by 1 base and J by 7 bases, with 8 bases between the two germline ends. The CDR3 protein is CASSQAGSNEQFF. CDR3 in DNA: TGCGCCAGCAGCCAAGCAGGGAGTAATGAGCAGTTCTTC.

The rearrangement uses TRBV2 and TRBJ2-7, with 7 positions matching TRBD1. The CDR3 sequence is 13 residues long. With V trimmed by 7 bases and J by 5 bases, 8 bases remained unmatched. Germline CDR1 and CDR2: SNHLY and FYNNEI. The CDR3 loop is CASKPQGGDEQYF. Written as DNA, the CDR3 is TGTGCCAGCAAGCCCCAAGGGGGCGACGAGCAGTACTTC.

This clone was detected only a few times. The rearrangement links TRBV6-5 to TRBJ1-1; D perhaps matches TRBD1 (5 bases). Germline CDR1 and CDR2: MNHEY and SVGAGI. Deletions cut 5 bases from V and 3 bases from J, with 13 bases between. This CDR3 contains 14 residues. The CDR3 sequence: CASSIGRGYTEAFF. CDR3 nucleotide sequence: TGTGCCAGCAGTATCGGACGGGGGTACACTGAAGCTTTCTTT.